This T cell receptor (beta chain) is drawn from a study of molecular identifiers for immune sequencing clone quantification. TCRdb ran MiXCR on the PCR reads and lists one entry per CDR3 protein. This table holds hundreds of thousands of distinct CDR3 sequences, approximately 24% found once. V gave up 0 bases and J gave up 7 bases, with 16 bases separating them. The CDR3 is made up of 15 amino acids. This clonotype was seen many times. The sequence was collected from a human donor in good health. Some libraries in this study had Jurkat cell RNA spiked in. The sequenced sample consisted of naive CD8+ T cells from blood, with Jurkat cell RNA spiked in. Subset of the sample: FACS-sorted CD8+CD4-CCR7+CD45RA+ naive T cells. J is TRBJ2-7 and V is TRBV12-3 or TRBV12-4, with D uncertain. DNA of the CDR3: TGTGCCAGCAGTTTAGCAGGCGTCAGCACTTGGGAGCAGTACTTC. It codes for CASSLAGVSTWEQYF.